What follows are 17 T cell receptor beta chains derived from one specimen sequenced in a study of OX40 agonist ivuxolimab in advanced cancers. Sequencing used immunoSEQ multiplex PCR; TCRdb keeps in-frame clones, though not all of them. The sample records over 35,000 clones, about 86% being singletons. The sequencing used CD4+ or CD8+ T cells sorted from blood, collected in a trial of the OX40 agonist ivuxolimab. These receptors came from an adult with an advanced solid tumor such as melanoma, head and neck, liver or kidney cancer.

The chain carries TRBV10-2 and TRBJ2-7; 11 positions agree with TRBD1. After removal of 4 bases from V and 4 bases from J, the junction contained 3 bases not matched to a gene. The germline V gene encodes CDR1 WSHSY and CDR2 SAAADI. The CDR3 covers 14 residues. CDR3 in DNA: TGCGCCAGCAGTGTGGGGACAGGGGGGTACGAGCAGTACGTC. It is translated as CASSVGTGGYEQYV.

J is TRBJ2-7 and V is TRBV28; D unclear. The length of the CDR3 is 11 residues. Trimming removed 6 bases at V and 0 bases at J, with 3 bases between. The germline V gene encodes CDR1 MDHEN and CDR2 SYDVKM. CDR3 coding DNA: TGTGCCAGCAGCTCCTCCTACGAGCAGTACTTC. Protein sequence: CASSSSYEQYF.

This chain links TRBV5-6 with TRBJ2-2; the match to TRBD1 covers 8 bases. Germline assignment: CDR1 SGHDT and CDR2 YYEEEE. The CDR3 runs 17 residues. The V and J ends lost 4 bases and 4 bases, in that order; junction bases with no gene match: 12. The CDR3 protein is CASSQSLTGQGTGELFF. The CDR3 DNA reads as TGTGCCAGCAGCCAAAGCCTAACCGGACAGGGCACCGGGGAGCTGTTTTTT.

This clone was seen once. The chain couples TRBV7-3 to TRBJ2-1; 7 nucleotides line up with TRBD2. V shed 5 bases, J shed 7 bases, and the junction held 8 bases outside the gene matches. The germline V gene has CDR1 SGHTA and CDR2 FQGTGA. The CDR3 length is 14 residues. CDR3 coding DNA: TGTGCCAGCAGCCCCGGGGGAGCGGGGAATGAGCAGTTCTTC. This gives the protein CASSPGGAGNEQFF.

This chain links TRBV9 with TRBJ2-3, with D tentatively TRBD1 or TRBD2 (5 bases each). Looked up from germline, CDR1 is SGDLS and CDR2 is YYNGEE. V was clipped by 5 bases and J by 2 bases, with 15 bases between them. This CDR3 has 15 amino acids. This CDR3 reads CASSAGGDLTDTQYF. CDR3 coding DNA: TGTGCCAGCAGTGCGGGTGGGGACCTCACAGATACGCAGTATTTT.

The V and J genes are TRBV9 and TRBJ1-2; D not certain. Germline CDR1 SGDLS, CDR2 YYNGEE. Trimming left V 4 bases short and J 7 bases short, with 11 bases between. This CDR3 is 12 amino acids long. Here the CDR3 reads CASSPGPGGYTF. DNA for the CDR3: TGTGCCAGCAGCCCTGGCCCGGGTGGCTACACCTTC.

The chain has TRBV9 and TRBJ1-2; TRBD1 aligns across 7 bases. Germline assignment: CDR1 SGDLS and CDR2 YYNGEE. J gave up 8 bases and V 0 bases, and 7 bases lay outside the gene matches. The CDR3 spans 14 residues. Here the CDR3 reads CASSVGQGVSGYTF. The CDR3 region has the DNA TGTGCCAGCAGCGTAGGGCAGGGGGTAAGCGGCTACACCTTC.

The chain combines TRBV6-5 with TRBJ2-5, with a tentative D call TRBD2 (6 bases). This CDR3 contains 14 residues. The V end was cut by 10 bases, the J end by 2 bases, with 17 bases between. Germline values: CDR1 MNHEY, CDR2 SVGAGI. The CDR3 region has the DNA TGTGCCACCACCTTCCCGGGGGATCAAGAGACCCAGTACTTC. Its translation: CATTFPGDQETQYF.

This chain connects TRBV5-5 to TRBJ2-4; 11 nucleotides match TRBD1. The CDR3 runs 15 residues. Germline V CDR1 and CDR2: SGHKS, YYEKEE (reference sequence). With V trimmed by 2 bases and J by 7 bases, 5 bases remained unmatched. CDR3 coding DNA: TGTGCCAGCAGCTTAGGACAGGGGGCAGTGAACATTCAGTACTTC. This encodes CASSLGQGAVNIQYF.

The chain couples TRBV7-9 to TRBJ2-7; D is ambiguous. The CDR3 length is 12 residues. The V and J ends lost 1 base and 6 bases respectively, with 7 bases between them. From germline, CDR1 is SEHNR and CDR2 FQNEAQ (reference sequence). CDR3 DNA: TGTGCCAGCAGCTTAGGGCTCGGCGAGCAGTACTTC. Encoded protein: CASSLGLGEQYF.

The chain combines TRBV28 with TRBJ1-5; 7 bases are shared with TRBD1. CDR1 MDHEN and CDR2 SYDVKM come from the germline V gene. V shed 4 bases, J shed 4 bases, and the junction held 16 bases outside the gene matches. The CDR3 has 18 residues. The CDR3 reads CASSSPSGQLLLNQPQHF. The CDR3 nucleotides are TGTGCCAGCAGTTCCCCGTCGGGACAGCTTTTACTTAATCAGCCCCAGCATTTT. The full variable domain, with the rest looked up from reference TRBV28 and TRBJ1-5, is DVKVTQSSRYLVKRTGEKVFLECVQDMDHENMFWYRQDPGLGLRLIYFSYDVKMKEKGDIPEGYSVSREKKERFSLILESASTNQTSMYLCASSSPSGQLLLNQPQHFGDGTRLSIL.

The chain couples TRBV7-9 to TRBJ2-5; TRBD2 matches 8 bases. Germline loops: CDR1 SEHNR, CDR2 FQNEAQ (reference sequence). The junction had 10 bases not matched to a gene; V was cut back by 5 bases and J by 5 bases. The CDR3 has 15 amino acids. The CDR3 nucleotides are TGTGCCAGCAGCCCGGGGACTAGGGACCGGGAGACCCAGTACTTC. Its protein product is CASSPGTRDRETQYF.

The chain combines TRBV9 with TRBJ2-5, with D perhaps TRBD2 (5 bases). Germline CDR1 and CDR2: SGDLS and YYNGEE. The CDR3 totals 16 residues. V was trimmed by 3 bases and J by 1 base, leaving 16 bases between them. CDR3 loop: CASSGRELAGQETQYF. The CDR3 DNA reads TGTGCCAGCAGCGGCCGGGAATTGGCGGGCCAAGAGACCCAGTACTTC.

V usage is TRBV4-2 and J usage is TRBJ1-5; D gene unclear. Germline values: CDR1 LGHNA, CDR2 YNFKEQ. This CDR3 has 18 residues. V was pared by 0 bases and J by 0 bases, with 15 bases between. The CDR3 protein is CASSQDLLARYSNQPQHF. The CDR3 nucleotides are TGTGCCAGCAGCCAAGATCTGCTAGCGAGGTATAGCAATCAGCCCCAGCATTTT.

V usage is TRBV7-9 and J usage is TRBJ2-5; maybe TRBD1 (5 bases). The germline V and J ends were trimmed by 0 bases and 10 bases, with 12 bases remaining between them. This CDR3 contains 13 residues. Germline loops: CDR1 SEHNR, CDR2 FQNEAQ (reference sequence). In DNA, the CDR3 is TGTGCCAGCAGCTTAGCACACCTCAGGGTCCAGTACTTC. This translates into CASSLAHLRVQYF.

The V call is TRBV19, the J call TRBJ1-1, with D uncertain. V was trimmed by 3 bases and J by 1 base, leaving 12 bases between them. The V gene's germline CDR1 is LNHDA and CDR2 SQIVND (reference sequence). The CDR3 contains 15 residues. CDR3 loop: CASSMGIAANTEAFF. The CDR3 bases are TGTGCCAGTAGTATGGGTATAGCGGCGAACACTGAAGCTTTCTTT.

The CDR3 sequence: CSVTGTRGNYGYTF. The DNA of the CDR3 is TGCAGCGTGACTGGGACTCGAGGTAACTATGGCTACACCTTC. The J gene is TRBJ1-2, the V gene TRBV29-1, with D maybe TRBD1 (5 bases). Trimming took 6 bases from V and 1 from J, leaving 15 bases between them. The CDR3 has 14 residues. CDR1 and CDR2 from the germline V gene are SQVTM and ANQGSEA.